In its sample, the clone carrying this T cell receptor beta chain was seen many times. Its target is unknown. The library targeted TCRbeta and was prepared with unique molecular identifiers. TCRdb passed the PCR reads through MiXCR, listing each CDR3 protein once. The sample contains hundreds of thousands of distinct CDR3 sequences, about a tenth of which appear only once. The CDR3 is made up of 13 amino acids. Germline CDR1 reads DFQATT; CDR2 reads SNEGSKA (reference sequence). Trimming took 3 bases from V and 6 from J, leaving 13 bases between them. This entry comes from a study of T-cell reconstitution after alpha-beta-depleted transplantation in children. Whole-study results and caveats: Surviving recipient cells, namely T cells and thymic progenitors, were the source of high day-60 TCRbeta diversity in some patients. At around two months after transplant, the alpha-beta T cells were reportedly derived from several hundred expanded clones that came from non-depleted graft cells.

V usage is TRBV20-1 and J usage is TRBJ2-3, with D uncertain. Sequencing was performed on PBMCs, taken before TCRalphabeta/CD19-depleted stem cell transplant. The receptor was isolated from a child under two years old with acute myeloid leukemia, due to receive a stem cell transplant. CDR3 sequence: CSASPQTVDTQYF. CDR3 sequence (DNA): TGCAGTGCTAGCCCCCAGACTGTGGATACGCAGTATTTT.